This note documents a single TCR beta chain sequence. Its recognized antigen is unknown. One base away there is no much larger clone; base qualities are not given. The data are from a study of T cell changes during pregnancy in multiple sclerosis (dated by TCRdb to between 2018 and 2021). With regard to the full study: The study examined how the T cell repertoire changed over the course of pregnancy in women with multiple sclerosis.

CDR1 and CDR2 are read off the germline V gene (reference sequence) as MNHEY and SMNVEV. Germline trimming amounts to 5 bases on V and 4 bases on J, with 7 as the count of junction bases outside the gene matches. Reading from cysteine to phenylalanine, the CDR3 counts 14 amino acids. Only the CDR3 region is kept as DNA, spanning 42 bases read in frame from base 1. Library construction relied on the immunoSEQ multiplex PCR assay. The table comes from immuneACCESS by way of TCRdb, which keeps in-frame sequences with V and J called. Part of the clones is missing from these tables; in studies checked, under half for an unresolved V gene and the rest for unknown reasons. In all, the sample holds 85,000 to 100,000 clones, and 92% of those were seen once. The ten largest clones take up over 2% of the sample.

The chain was built from TRBV27 and TRBJ2-7, and 8 junction bases match TRBD1. This material consisted of peripheral blood, taken in the first trimester of pregnancy. This receptor was obtained from a female donor with multiple sclerosis, enrolled in a pregnancy study. CDR3 region: CASSQTGALYEQYF. The base sequence is TGTGCCAGCAGTCAGACAGGGGCGCTATACGAGCAGTACTTC.